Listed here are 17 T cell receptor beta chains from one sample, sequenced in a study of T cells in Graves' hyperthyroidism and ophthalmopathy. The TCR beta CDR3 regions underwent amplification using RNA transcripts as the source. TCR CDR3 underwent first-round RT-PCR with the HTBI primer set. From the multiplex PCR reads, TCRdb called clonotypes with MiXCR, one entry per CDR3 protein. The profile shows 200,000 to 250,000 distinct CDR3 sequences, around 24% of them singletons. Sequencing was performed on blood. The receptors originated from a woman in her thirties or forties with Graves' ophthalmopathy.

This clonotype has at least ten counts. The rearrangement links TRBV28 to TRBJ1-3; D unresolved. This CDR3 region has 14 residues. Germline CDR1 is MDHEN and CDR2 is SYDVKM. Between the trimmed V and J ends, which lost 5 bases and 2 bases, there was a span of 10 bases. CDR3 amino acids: CASSGQAAGNTIYF. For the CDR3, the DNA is TGTGCCAGCAGTGGGCAGGCGGCTGGAAACACCATATATTTT.

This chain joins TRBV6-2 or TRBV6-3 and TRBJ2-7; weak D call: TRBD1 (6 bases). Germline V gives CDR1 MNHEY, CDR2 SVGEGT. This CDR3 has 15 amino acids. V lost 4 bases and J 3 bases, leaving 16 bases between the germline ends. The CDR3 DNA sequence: TGTGCCAGCAGTTTACTGGGGCAGGGGAGCTACGAGCAGTACTTC. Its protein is CASSLLGQGSYEQYF.

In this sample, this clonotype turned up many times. This CDR3 is CASSSHQGLGSYTF. In nucleotides, the CDR3 is TGTGCCAGCAGCTCACACCAGGGCTTGGGTAGCTACACCTTC. The chain is built from TRBV7-2 and TRBJ1-2; the D gene is possibly TRBD1 (5 bases). Germline V gene data show CDR1 as SGHTA and CDR2 as FQGNSA. The CDR3 covers 14 residues. V was pared by 4 bases and J by 9 bases, with 18 bases between.

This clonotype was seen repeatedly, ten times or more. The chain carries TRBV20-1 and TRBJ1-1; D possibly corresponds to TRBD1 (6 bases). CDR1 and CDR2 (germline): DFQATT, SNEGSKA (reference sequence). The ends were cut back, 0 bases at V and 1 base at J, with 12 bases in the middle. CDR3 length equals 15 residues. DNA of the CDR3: TGCAGTGCTAGAGACGAGACAGGAGGGAACACTGAAGCTTTCTTT. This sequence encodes CSARDETGGNTEAFF.

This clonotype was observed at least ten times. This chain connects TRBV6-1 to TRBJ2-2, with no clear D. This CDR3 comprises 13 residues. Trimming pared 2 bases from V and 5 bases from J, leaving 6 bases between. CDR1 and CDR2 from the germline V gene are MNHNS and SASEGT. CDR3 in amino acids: CASSERETGELFF. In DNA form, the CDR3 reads TGTGCCAGCAGTGAAAGGGAAACCGGGGAGCTGTTTTTT.

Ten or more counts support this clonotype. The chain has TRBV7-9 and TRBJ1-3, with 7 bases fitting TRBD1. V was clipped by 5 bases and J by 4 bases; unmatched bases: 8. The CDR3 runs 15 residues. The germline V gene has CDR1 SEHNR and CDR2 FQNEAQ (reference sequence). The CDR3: CASSSTGTDGNTIYF. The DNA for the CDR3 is TGTGCCAGCAGCAGTACCGGGACAGACGGAAACACCATATATTTT. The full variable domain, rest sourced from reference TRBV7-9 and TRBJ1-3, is DTGVSQNPRHKITKRGQNVTFRCDPISEHNRLYWYRQTLGQGPEFLTYFQNEAQLEKSRLLSDRFSAERPKGSFSTLEIQRTEQGDSAMYLCASSSTGTDGNTIYFGEGSWLTVV.

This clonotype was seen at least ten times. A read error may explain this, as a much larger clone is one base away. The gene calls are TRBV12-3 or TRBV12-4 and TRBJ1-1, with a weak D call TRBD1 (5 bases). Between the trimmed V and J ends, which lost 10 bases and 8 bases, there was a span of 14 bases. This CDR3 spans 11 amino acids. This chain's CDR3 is CANRLGPEAFF. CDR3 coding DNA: TGTGCCAACAGGTTGGGCCCCGAAGCTTTCTTT.

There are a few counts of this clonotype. The CDR3, as DNA: TGTGCCAGCAGTCCCAGCGGGACAGATTATAGCAATCAGCCCCAGCATTTT. Amino acids: CASSPSGTDYSNQPQHF. This chain connects TRBV28 to TRBJ1-5, with TRBD1 matching 7 bases. From germline, CDR1 is MDHEN and CDR2 SYDVKM. The length of the CDR3 is 17 residues. Losses at the gene ends were 5 bases for V and 0 bases for J; bases not matched to a gene: 10.

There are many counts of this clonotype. The CDR3 protein is CSAPPWGYTEAFF. CDR3 nucleotide sequence: TGCAGTGCCCCCCCCTGGGGGTACACTGAAGCTTTCTTT. V gene TRBV20-1 combines with J gene TRBJ1-1; weak D call: TRBD1 (5 bases). The CDR3 spans 13 residues. Germline V CDR1 and CDR2: DFQATT, SNEGSKA (reference sequence). Deletions cut 6 bases from V and 3 bases from J, with 14 bases between.

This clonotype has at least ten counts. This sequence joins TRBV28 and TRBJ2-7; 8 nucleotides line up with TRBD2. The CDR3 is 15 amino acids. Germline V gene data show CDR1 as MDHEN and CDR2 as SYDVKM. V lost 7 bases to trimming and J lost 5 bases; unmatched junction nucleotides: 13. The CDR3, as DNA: TGTGCCAGCACCGATTTTCGGGAGGGAACTAACGAGCAGTACTTC. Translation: CASTDFREGTNEQYF.

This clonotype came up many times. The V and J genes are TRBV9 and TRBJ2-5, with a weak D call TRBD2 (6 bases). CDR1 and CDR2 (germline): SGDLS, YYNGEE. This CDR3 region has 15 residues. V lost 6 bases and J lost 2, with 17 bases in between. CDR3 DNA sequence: TGTGCCAGCAACCTGCTCGGCGGGGCGCAAGAGACCCAGTACTTC. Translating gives CASNLLGGAQETQYF.

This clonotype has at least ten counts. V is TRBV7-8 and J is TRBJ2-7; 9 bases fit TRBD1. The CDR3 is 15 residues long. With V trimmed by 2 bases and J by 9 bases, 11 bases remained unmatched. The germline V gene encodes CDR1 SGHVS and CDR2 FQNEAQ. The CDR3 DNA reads TGTGCCAGCAGCTTAAGGGGGACAGGGTCTCTCGGGCAGTACTTC. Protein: CASSLRGTGSLGQYF.

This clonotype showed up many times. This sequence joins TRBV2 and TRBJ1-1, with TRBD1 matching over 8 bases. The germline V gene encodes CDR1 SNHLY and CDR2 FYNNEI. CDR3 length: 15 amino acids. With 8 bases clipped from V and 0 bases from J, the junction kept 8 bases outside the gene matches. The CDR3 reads CASAGQGVMNTEAFF. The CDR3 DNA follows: TGTGCCAGCGCCGGACAGGGCGTTATGAACACTGAAGCTTTCTTT.

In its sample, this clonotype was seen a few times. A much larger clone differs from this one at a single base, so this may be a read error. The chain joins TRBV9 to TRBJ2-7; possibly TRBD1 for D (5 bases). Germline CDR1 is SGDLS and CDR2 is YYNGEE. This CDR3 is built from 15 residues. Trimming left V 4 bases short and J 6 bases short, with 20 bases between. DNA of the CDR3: TGTGCCAGCAGCTCAATGACAGACTTTTTAGGCGAGCAGTACTTC. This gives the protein CASSSMTDFLGEQYF.

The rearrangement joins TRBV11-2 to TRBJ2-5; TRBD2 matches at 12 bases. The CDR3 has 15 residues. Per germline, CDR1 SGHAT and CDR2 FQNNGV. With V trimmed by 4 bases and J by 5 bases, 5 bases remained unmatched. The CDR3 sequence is CASSSSGRAGETQYF. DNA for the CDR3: TGTGCCAGCAGCTCTAGCGGGAGGGCCGGGGAGACCCAGTACTTC.

The CDR3 is CASRWGGNYGYTF. CDR3 sequence (DNA): TGTGCCAGCAGATGGGGTGGGAACTATGGCTACACCTTC. The chain has TRBV6-1 and TRBJ1-2, with D hard to call. Germline assignment: CDR1 MNHNS and CDR2 SASEGT. This CDR3 comprises 13 residues. The ends were cut back, 6 bases at V and 2 bases at J, with 10 bases in the middle.

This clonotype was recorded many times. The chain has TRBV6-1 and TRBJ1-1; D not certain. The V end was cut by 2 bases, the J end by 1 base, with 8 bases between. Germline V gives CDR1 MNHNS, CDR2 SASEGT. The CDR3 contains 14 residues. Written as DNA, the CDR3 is TGTGCCAGCAGTGAAAGCTACCCGAACACTGAAGCTTTCTTT. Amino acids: CASSESYPNTEAFF.